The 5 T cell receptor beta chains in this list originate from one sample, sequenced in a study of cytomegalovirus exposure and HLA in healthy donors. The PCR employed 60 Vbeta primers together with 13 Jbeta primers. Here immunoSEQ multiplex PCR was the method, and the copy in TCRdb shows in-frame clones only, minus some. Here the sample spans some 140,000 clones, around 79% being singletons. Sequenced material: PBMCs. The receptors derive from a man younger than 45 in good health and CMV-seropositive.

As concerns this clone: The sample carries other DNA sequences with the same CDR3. In DNA, the CDR3 is TGTGCCAGCAGTCCGGGACAGGGAGGGTATGGCTACACCTTC. Its translation is CASSPGQGGYGYTF. This chain links TRBV28 with TRBJ1-2, with 9 nucleotides matching TRBD1. J gave up 5 bases and V 5 bases, and 6 bases lay outside the gene matches. This CDR3 region has 14 residues. CDR1 and CDR2 (germline): MDHEN, SYDVKM.

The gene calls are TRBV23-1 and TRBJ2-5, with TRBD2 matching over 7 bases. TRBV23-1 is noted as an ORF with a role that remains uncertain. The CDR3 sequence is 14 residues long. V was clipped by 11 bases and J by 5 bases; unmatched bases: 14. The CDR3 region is CAGREAGLGETQYF. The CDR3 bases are TGCGCCGGAAGGGAAGCGGGATTAGGGGAGACCCAGTACTTC.

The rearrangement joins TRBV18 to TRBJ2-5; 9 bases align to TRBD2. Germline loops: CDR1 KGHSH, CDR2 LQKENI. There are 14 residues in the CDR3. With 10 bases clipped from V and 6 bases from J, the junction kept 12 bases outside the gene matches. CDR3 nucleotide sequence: TGTGCCACCCTCGGCGGGGGGGCCGCAAAGACCCAGTACTTC. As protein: CATLGGGAAKTQYF.

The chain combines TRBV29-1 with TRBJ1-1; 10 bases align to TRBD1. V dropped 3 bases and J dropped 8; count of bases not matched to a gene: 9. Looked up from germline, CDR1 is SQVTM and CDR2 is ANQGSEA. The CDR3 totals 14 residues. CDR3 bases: TGCAGCGTTGACTTGACAGGGGGCGGGTCGGAAGCTTTCTTT. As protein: CSVDLTGGGSEAFF.

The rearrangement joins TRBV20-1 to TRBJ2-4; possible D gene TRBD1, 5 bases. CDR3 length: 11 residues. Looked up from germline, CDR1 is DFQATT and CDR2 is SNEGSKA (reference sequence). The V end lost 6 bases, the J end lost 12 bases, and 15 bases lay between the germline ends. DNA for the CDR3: TGCAGTGCGAGCCAAGGGGCAGGTCAGTACTTC. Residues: CSASQGAGQYF.